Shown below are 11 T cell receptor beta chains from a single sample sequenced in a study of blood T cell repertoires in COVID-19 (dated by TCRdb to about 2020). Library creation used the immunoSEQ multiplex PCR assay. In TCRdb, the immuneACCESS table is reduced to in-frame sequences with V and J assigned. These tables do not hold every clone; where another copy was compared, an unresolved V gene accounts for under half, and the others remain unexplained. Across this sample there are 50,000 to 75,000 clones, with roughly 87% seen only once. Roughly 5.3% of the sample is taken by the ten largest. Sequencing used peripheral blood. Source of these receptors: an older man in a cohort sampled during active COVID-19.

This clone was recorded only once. The CDR3 spells CATSRVEGQPQHF. CDR3 bases: TGTGCCACCAGCAGAGTTGAGGGTCAGCCCCAGCATTTT. The chain is built from TRBV15 and TRBJ1-5; D not resolved. Trimming cost V 1 base and J 6 bases, with 7 bases left between them. CDR1 is LNHNV, CDR2 YYDKDF, per germline (reference sequence). The CDR3 runs to 13 residues.

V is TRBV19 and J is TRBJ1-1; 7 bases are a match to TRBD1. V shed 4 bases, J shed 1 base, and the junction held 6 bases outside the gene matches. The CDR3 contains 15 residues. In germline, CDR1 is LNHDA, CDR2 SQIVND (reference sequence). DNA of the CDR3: TGTGCCAGTAGTAGGGCAGGGGGAAGGAACACTGAAGCTTTCTTT. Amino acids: CASSRAGGRNTEAFF. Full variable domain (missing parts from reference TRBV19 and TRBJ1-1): DGGITQSPKYLFRKEGQNVTLSCEQNLNHDAMYWYRQDPGQGLRLIYYSQIVNDFQKGDIAEGYSVSREKKESFPLTVTSAQKNPTAFYLCASSRAGGRNTEAFFGQGTRLTVV.

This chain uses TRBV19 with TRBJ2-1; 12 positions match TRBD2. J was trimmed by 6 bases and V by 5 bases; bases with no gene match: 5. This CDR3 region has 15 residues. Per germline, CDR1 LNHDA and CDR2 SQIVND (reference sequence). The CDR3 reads CASSSTSGSPNEQFF. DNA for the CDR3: TGTGCCAGTAGTTCGACTAGCGGGAGCCCCAATGAGCAGTTCTTC.

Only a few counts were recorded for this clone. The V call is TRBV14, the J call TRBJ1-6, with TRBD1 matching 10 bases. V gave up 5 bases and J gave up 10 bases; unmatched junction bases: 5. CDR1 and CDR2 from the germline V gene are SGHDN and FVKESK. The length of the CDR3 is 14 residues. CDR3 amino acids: CASSGDRGGSPLHF. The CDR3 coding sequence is TGTGCCAGCAGCGGGGACAGGGGAGGATCACCCCTCCACTTT.

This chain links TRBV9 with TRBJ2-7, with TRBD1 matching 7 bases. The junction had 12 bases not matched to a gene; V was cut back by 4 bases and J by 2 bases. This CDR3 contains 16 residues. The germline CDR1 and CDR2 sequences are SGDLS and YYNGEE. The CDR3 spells CASSPSLGGPTYEQYF. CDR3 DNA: TGTGCCAGCAGCCCGAGTTTAGGGGGCCCCACCTACGAGCAGTACTTC.

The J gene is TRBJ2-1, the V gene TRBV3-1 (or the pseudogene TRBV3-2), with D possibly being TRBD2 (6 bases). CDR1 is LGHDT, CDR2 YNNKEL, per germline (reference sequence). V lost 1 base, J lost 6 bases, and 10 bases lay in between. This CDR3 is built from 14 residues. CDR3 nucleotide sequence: TGTGCCAGCAGCCAAGGCCTGGGGGGCAATGAGCAGTTCTTC. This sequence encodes CASSQGLGGNEQFF.

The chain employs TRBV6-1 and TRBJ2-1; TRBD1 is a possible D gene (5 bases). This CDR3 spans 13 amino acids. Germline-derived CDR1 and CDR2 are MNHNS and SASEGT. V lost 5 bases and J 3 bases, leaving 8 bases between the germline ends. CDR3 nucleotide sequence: TGTGCCAGCAGTTCACAGGTCTACAATGAGCAGTTCTTC. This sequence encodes CASSSQVYNEQFF.

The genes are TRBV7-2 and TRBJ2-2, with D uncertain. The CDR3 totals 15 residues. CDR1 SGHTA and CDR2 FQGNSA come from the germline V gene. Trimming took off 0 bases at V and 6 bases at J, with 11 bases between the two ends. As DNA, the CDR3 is TGTGCCAGCAGCTTAGCTTGGGCGCTGGCCGGGGAGCTGTTTTTT. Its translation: CASSLAWALAGELFF.

In DNA, the CDR3 is TGTGCCAGCAGTGAAATAGTGGTAGACACTGAAGCTTTCTTT. Translated, it gives CASSEIVVDTEAFF. The V gene is TRBV6-1, the J gene TRBJ1-1; D gene ambiguous. Germline V gene data show CDR1 as MNHNS and CDR2 as SASEGT. The CDR3 contains 14 residues. The germline V and J ends were trimmed by 2 bases and 3 bases, with 10 bases remaining between them.

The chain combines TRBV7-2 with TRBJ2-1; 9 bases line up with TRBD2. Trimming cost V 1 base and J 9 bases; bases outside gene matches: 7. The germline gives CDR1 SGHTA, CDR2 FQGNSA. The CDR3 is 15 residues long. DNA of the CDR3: TGTGCCAGCAGCTTAGGGCTAGCGGGATTCGGTGAGCAGTTCTTC. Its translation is CASSLGLAGFGEQFF.

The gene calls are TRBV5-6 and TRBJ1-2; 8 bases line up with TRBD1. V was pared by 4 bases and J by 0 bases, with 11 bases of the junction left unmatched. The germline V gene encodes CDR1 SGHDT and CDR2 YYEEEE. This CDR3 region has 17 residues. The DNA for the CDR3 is TGTGCCAGCAGCAATCGACAGGGGCTGGCCTCTAACTATGGCTACACCTTC. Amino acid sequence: CASSNRQGLASNYGYTF.